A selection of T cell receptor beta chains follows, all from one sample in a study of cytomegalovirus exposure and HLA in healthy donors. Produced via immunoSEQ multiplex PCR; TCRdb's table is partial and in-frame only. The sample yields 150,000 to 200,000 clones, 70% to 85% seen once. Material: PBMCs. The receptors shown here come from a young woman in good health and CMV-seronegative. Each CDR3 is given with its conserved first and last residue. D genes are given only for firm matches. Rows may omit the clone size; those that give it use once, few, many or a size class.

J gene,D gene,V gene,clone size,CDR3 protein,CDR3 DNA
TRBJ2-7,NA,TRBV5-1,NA,CASSSGNTYEQYF,TGCGCCAGCAGTTCAGGGAATACCTACGAGCAGTACTTC
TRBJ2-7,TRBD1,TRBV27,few,CASSLSPDRAYEQYF,TGTGCCAGCAGTTTATCCCCCGACAGGGCGTACGAGCAGTACTTC
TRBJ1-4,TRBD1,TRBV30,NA,CASSTGGAILGGKLFF,TGTGCCTCGAGTACAGGGGGCGCGATCCTCGGTGGAAAACTGTTTTTT
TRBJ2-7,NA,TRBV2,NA,CASSWRPYEQYF,TGTGCCAGCAGCTGGCGGCCCTACGAGCAGTACTTC
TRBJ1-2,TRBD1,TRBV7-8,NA,CASSLETGGQGGYTF,TGTGCCAGCAGCTTAGAGACAGGGGGGCAAGGTGGCTACACCTTC
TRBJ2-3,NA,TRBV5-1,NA,CASSRRGVPSTDTQYF,TGCGCCAGCAGCCGCCGGGGAGTTCCCTCCACAGATACGCAGTATTTT
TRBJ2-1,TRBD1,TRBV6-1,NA,CASSLLGTGNNEQFF,TGTGCCAGCAGCTTACTCGGGACAGGGAACAATGAGCAGTTCTTC
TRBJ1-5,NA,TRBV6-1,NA,CASSGGLGNQPQHF,TGTGCCAGCAGTGGGGGCCTGGGCAATCAGCCCCAGCATTTT
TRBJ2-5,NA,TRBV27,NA,CASGQLTGFWGYQETQYF,TGTGCCAGCGGACAACTGACAGGTTTTTGGGGGTACCAAGAGACCCAGTACTTC
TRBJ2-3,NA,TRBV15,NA,CATSRGRRAASTDTQYF,TGTGCCACCAGCAGAGGCCGGAGGGCCGCCAGCACAGATACGCAGTATTTT
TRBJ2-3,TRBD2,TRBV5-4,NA,CASSVLAGGPDTQYF,TGTGCCAGCAGCGTGCTAGCGGGAGGCCCAGATACGCAGTATTTT
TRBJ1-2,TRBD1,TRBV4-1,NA,CASSIRDSSYGYTF,TGCGCCAGCAGCATCCGGGACAGCTCCTATGGCTACACCTTC
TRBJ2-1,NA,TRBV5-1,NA,CASSLIASFDEQFF,TGCGCCAGCAGCTTGATTGCTAGCTTTGATGAGCAGTTCTTC
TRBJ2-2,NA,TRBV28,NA,CASTNSPGKLFF,TGTGCCAGCACTAATTCACCGGGGAAGCTGTTTTTT
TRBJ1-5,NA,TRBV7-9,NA,CSSSLVVDFLDQPQHF,TGTTCCAGCAGCTTAGTAGTCGATTTTCTCGATCAGCCCCAGCATTTT
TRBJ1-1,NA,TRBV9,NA,CASSVAGETEAFF,TGTGCCAGCAGCGTGGCAGGGGAAACTGAAGCTTTCTTT
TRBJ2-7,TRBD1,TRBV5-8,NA,CASSLIQGAYEQYF,TGTGCCAGCAGCTTGATCCAGGGGGCCTACGAGCAGTACTTC
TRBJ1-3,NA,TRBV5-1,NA,CASSLRGGSDTIYF,TGCGCCAGCAGCCTGAGGGGGGGGTCGGACACCATATATTTT
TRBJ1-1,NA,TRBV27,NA,CASSLTGGTEAFF,TGTGCCAGCAGTTTAACGGGGGGTACTGAAGCTTTCTTT
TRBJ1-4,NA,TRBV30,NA,CAWSGDIENEKLFF,TGTGCCTGGAGCGGGGACATTGAAAATGAAAAACTGTTTTTT
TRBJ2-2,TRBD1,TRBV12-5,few,CASRTGTEFTGELFF,TGTGCTAGCCGAACCGGGACAGAATTCACCGGGGAGCTGTTTTTT
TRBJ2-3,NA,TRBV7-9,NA,CASSPPGLSTDTQYF,TGTGCCAGCAGCCCGCCCGGACTGAGCACAGATACGCAGTATTTT